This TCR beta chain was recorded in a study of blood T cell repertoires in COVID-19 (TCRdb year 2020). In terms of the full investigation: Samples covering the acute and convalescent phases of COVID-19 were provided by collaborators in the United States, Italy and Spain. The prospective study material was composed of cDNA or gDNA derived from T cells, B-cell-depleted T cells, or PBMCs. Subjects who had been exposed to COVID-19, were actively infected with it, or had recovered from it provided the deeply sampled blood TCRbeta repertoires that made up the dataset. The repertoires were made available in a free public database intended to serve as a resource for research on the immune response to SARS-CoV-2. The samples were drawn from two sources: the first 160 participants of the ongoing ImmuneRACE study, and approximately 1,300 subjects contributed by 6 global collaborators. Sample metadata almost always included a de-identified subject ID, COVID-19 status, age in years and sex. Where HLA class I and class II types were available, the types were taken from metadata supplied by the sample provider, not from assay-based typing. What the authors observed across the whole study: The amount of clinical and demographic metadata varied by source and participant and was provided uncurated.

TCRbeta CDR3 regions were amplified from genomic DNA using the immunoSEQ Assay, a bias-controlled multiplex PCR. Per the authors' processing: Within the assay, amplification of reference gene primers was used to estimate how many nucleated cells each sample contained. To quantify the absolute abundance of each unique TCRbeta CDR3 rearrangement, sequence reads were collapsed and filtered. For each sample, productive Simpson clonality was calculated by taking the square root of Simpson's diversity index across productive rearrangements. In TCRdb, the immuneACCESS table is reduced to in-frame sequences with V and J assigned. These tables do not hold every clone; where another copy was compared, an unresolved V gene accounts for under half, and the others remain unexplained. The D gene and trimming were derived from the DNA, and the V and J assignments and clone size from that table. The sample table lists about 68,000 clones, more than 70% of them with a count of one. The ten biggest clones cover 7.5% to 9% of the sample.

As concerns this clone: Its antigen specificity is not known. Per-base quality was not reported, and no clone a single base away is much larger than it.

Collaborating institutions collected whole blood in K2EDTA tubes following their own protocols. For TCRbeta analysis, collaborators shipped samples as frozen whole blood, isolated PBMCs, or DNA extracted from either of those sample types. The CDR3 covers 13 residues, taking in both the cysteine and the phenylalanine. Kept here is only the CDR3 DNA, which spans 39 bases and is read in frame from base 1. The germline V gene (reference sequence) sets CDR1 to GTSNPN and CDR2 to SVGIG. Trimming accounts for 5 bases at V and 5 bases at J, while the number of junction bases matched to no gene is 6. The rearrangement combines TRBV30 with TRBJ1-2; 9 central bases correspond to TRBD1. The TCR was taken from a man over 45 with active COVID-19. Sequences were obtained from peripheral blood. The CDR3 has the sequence CAWDPGQGYGYTF. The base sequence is TGTGCCTGGGATCCGGGACAGGGTTATGGCTACACCTTC.